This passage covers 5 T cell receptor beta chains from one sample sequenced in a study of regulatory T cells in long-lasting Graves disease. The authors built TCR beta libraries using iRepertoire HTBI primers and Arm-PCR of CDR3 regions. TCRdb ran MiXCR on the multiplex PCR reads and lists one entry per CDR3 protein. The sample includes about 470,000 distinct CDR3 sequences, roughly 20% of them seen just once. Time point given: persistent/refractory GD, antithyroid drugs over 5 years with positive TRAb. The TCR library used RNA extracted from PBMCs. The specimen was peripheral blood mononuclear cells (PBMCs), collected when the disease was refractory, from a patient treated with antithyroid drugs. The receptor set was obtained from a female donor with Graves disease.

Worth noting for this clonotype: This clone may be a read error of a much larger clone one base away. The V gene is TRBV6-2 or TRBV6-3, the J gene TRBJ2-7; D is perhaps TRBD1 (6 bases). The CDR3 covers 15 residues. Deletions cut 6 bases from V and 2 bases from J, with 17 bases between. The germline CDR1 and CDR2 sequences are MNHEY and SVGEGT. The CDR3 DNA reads TGTGCCAGCAGGTACGCCCCGGACAGCACCTACGAGCAGTACTTC. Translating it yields CASRYAPDSTYEQYF.

In DNA, the CDR3 is TGTGCCAGCAGTCCCCGGGAAACCAAAAACATTCAGTACTTC. Its translation is CASSPRETKNIQYF. The chain is built from TRBV28 and TRBJ2-4; D possibly corresponds to TRBD2 (5 bases). The length of the CDR3 is 14 residues. With 5 bases removed from V and 2 bases from J, the gap between germline ends came to 10 bases. The germline CDR1 and CDR2 sequences are MDHEN and SYDVKM.

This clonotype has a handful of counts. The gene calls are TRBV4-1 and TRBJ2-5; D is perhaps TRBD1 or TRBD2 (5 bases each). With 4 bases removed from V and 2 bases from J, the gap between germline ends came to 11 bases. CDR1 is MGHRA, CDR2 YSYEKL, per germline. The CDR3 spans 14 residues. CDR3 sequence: CASSRPGRQETQYF. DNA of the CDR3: TGCGCCAGCAGCCGACCGGGACGGCAAGAGACCCAGTACTTC.

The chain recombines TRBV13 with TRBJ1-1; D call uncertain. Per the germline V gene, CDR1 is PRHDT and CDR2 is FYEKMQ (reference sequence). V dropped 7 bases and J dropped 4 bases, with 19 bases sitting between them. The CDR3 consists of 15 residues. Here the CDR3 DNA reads TGTGCCAGCACCCCCCCCGTCTCGAGCGGCACTGAAGCTTTCTTT. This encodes CASTPPVSSGTEAFF.

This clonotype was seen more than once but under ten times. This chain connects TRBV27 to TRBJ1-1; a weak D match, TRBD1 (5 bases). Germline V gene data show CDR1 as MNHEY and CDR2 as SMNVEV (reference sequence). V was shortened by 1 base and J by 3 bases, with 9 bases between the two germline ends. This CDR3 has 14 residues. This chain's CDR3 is CASSLYGGYTEAFF. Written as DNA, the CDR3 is TGTGCCAGCAGTTTATACGGGGGATACACTGAAGCTTTCTTT.